Listed below are T cell receptor beta chains from one sample, sequenced in a study of T-cell reconstitution after alpha-beta-depleted transplantation in children. TCRdb independently ran MiXCR on the PCR reads; one entry per CDR3 protein. Of approximately 980,000 distinct CDR3 sequences detected, roughly 31% appear once; the ten largest clones hold about 28%. The sample consisted of PBMCs, mostly from graft donor cells, taken 360 days after TCRalphabeta/CD19-depleted stem cell transplant. These receptors were obtained from a boy under three years old who had a stem cell transplant for SCID, so the T cells may come from the graft donor. The CDR3 runs from the conserved cysteine through the conserved F or W. The size field is filled for only some rows; it gives once, few, many or a size class.

>TRBV18|.
CASSGDRDYEQYF
>TRBV5-1|few
CASSLGADSFYNEQFF
>TRBV15|.
CATSRAKGEQYF
>TRBV6-1|.
CASSRTDYYEQYF
>TRBV6-2/TRBV6-3|.
CASRLRVGTQYF
>TRBV6-1|.
CASTVGPRPSYNEQFF
>TRBV4-2|.
CASSQSEDSIGSPLHF
>TRBV12-3/TRBV12-4|.
CASSFPSSGGSEQYF
>TRBV5-1|.
CASSLTSGGINEQYF
>TRBV10-3|few
CAISGGVGDRVPEQYF
>TRBV15|.
CATSRAQRPEQFF
>TRBV7-2|.
CASSLARLAGGYNEQFF
>TRBV20-1|.
CSVPGQGFREQYF
>TRBV2|.
CASSPGQGGIYGYTF